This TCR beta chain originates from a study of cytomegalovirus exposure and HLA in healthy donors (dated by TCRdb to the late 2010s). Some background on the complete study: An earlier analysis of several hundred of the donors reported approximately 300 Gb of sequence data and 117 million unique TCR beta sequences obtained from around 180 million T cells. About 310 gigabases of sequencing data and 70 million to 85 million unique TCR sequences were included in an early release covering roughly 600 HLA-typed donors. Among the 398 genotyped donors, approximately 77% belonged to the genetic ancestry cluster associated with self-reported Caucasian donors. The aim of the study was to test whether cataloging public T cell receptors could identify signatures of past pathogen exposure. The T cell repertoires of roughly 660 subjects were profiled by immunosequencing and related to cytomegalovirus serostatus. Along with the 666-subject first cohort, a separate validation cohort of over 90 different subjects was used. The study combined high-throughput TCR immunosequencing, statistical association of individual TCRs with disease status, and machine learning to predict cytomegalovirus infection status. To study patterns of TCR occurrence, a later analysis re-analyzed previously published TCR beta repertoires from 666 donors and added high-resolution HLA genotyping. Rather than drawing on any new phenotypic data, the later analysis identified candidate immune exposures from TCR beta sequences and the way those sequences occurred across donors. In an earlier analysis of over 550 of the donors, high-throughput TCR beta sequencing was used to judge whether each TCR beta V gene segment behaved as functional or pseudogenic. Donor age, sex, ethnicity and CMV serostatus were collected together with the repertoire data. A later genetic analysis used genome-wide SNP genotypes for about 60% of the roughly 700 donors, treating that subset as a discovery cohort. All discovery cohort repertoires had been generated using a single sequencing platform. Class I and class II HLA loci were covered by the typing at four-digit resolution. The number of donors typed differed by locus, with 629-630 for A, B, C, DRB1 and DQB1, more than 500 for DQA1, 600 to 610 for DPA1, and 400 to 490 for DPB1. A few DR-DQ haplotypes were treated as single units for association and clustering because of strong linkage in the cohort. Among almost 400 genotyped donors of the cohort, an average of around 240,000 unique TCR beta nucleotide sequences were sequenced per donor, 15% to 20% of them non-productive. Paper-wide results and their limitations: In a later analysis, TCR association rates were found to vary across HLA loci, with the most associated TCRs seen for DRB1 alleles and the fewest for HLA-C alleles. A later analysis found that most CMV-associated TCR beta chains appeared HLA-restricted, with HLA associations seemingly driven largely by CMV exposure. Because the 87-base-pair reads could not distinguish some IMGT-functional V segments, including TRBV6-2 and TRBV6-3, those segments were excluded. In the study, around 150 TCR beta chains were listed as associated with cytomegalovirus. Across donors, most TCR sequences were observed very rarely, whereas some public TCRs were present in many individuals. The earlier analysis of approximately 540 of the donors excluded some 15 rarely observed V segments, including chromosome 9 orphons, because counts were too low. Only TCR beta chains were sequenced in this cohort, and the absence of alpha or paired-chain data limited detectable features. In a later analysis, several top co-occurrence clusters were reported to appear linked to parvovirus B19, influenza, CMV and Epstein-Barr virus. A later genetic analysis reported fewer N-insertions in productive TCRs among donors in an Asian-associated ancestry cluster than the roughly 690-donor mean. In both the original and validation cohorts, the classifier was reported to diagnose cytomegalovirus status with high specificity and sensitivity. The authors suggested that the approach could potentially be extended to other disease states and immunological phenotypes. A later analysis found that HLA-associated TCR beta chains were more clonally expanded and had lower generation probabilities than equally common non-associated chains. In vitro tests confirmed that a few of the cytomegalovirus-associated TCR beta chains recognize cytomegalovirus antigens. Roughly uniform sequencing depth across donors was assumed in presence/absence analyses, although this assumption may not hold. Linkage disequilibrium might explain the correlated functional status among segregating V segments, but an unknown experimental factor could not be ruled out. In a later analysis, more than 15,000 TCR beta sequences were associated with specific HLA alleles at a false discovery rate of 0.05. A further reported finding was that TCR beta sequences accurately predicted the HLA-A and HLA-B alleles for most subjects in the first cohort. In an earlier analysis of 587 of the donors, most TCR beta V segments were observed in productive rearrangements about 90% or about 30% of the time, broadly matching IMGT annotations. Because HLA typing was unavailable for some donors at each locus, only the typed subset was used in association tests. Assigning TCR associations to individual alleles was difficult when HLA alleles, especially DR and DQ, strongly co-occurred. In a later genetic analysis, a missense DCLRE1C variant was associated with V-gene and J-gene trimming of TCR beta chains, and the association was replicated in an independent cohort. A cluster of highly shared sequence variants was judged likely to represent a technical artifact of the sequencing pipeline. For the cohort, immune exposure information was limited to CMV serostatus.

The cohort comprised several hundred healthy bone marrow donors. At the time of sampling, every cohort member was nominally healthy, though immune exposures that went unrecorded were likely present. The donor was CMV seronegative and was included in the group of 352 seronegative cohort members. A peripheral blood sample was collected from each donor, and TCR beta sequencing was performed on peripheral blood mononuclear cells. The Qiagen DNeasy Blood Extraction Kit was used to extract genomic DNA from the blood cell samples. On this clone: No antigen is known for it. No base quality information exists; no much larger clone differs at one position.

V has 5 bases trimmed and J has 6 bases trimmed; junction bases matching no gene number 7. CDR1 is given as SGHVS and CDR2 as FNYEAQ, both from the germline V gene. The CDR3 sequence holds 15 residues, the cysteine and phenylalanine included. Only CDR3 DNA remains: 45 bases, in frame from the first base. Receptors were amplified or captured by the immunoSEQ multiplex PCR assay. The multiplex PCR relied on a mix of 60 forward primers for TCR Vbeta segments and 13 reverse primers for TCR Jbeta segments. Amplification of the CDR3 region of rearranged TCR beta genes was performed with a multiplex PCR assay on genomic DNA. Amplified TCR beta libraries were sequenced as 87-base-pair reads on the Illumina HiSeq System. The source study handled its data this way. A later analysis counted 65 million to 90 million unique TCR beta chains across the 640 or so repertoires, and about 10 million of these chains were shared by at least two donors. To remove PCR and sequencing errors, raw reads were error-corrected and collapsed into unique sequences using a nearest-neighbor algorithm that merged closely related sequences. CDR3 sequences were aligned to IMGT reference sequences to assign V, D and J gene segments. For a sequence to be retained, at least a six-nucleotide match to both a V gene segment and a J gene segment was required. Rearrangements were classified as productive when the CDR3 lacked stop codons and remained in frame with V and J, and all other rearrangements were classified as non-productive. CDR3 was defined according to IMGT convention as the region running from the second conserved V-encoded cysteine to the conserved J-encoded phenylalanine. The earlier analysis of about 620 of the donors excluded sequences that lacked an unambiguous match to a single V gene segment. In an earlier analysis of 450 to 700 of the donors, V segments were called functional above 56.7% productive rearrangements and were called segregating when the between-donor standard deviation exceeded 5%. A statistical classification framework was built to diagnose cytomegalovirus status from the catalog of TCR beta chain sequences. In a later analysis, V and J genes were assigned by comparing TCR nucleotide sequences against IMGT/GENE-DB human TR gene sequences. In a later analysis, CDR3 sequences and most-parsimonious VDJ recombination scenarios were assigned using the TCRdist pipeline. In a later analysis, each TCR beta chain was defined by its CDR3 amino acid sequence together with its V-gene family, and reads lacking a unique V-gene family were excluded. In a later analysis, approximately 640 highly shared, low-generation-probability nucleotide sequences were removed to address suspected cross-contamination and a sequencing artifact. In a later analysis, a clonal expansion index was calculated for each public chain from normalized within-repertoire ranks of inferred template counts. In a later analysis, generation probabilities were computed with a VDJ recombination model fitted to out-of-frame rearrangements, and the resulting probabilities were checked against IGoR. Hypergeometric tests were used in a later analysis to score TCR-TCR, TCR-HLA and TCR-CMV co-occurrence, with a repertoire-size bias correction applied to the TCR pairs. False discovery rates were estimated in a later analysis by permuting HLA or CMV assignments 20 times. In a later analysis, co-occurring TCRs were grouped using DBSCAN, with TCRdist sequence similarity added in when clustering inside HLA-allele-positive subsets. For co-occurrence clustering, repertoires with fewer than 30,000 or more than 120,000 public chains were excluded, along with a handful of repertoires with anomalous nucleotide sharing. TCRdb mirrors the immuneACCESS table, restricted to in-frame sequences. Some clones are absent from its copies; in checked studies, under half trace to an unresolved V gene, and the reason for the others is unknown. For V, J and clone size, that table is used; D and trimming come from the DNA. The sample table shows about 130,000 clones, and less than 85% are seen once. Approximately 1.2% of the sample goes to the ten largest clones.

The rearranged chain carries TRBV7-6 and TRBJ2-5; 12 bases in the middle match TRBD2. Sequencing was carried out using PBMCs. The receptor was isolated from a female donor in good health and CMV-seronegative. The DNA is TGTGCCAGCAGCAGGGGACTAGCGGGCCCCAAGACCCAGTACTTC. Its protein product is CASSRGLAGPKTQYF. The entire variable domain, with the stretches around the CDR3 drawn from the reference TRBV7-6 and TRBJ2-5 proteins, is GAGVSQSPRYKVTKRGQDVALRCDPISGHVSLYWYRQALGQGPEFLTYFNYEAQQDKSGLPNDRFSAERPEGSISTLTIQRTEQRDSAMYRCASSRGLAGPKTQYFGPGTRLLVL.